This T cell receptor (beta chain) was sequenced for a study of blood T cells in healthy people across ages. Sample donors were healthy Caucasian individuals that came from Russia, aged roughly 6 to 95. CDR1 is SGHAT and CDR2 is FQNNGV in the germline V gene. The CDR3 has 14 residues. Between the trimmed V and J ends, which lost 5 bases and 0 bases, there was a span of 8 bases. A J-beta primer mix and a sample-barcoded 5' primer were used in a second PCR of about 7 to 11 cycles. Sequencing of every sample gave 3 million or more CDR3-containing paired-end reads. TCRdb reprocessed the 5' RACE reads via MiXCR and lists one record per CDR3 protein. The sample lists 850,000 to 1,300,000 distinct CDR3 sequences, over 35% occurring once.

The gene calls are TRBV11-2 and TRBJ2-1, with a tentative D call TRBD2 (5 bases). This sequence originates from a woman aged 60-75 years in good health. The sequenced sample consisted of blood. The CDR3 DNA is TGTGCCAGCAGCGCCGGGGTCTCCTACAATGAGCAGTTCTTC. Its protein product is CASSAGVSYNEQFF.